The T cell receptor beta chain described here comes from a study of blood T cell repertoires in COVID-19. Libraries were prepared by immunoSEQ multiplex PCR; TCRdb keeps only in-frame clonotypes and omits some of them. The top ten hold roughly a tenth of the sample, which has some 310,000 clones, 85% to 90% seen once. The CDR3 has 12 residues. The V end lost 4 bases, the J end lost 6 bases, and 10 bases lay between the germline ends. Germline loops: CDR1 MRHNA, CDR2 SNTAGT. Sequenced sample: PBMCs or T cells enriched from blood (not recorded which). The gene calls are TRBV6-4 and TRBJ2-7; D is unresolved. The TCR originated in a woman in her 30s who had recovered from COVID-19. The CDR3 spells CASSGHGSEQYF. The CDR3 DNA reads as TGTGCCAGCAGTGGACATGGCTCCGAGCAGTACTTC.